The source of this TCR beta chain is a study of vaccination and CD4 T cells after COVID-19. To note about this clonotype: Its target is not known.

The Oncomine TCR Beta short-read assay sequenced DNA from cultured CD4+ T cells. TCRdb redid the calling of the PCR reads with MiXCR, one entry per CDR3 protein. This table holds some 8,400 distinct CDR3 sequences, 61% found once. Documented treatment: 10-day PBMC culture with coronavirus spike peptide pools or control peptides (ViraFEST assay). Sequenced input: CD4+ T cells from blood, cultured in vitro. The sequence was collected from a human donor who had recovered from COVID-19.

CDR3 amino acids: CASNGPSGPQHF. The CDR3 region has the DNA TGTGCCAGCAATGGACCTTCGGGGCCCCAGCATTTT. The chain links TRBV12-3 or TRBV12-4 to TRBJ1-5; D is undetermined. There are 12 residues in the CDR3. Deletions cut 7 bases from V and 9 bases from J, with 13 bases between.